This entry lists 11 T cell receptor beta chains sequenced from one sample in a study of Graves' ophthalmopathy and Graves' hyperthyroidism. Amplification of the TCR beta CDR3 regions used RNA transcripts (as template). The authors performed first-round RT-PCR with HTBI primers and then a second-round multiplex PCR. TCRdb fed the multiplex PCR reads into MiXCR, producing one record per CDR3 protein. The sample consists of about 1.2 million distinct CDR3 sequences, 35% to 40% of them appearing once. Sequenced material: peripheral blood or thyroid tissue (not recorded which). All receptors come from an adult man with Graves' hyperthyroidism.

This clonotype was detected many times. V gene TRBV4-3 combines with J gene TRBJ1-5; D not resolved. The CDR3 runs to 15 residues. CDR1 LGHNA and CDR2 YSLEER come from the germline V gene. Trimming cost V 0 bases and J 2 bases, with 8 bases left between them. CDR3: CASSQDGGRNQPQHF. The CDR3 coding sequence is TGCGCCAGCAGCCAAGATGGAGGGCGCAATCAGCCCCAGCATTTT.

This clonotype has a count of ten or more. The J gene is TRBJ2-7, the V gene TRBV12-3 or TRBV12-4, with D uncertain. The CDR3 totals 11 residues. V dropped 6 bases and J dropped 9 bases, with 12 bases sitting between them. This CDR3 reads CASSHRLGQYF. CDR3 coding DNA: TGTGCCAGCAGCCATCGTTTGGGGCAGTACTTC.

This clonotype has a count of ten or more. This chain joins TRBV19 and TRBJ2-5, with D possibly called TRBD1 or TRBD2 (5 bases each). Trimming removed 5 bases at V and 3 bases at J, with 16 bases between. The length of the CDR3 is 15 residues. CDR1 is LNHDA, CDR2 SQIVND, per germline (reference sequence). CDR3 DNA sequence: TGTGCCAGTAGTGACGGGACGGCAGCCAAAGAGACCCAGTACTTC. It specifies CASSDGTAAKETQYF.

Many counts were recorded for this clonotype. This chain connects TRBV7-8 to TRBJ2-2; 8 nucleotides match TRBD2. Trimming removed 5 bases from V and 2 bases from J; junction bases left unmatched: 7. CDR1 and CDR2 from the germline V gene are SGHVS and FQNEAQ. The CDR3 contains 16 residues. CDR3 in DNA: TGTGCCAGCAGCGAAAGACTAGCGACAAACACCGGGGAGCTGTTTTTT. Protein sequence: CASSERLATNTGELFF.

The V call is TRBV2, the J call TRBJ2-5, with D possibly matching TRBD2 (6 bases). This CDR3 has 17 residues. V was trimmed by 4 bases and J by 1 base, leaving 19 bases between them. Germline V gene data show CDR1 as SNHLY and CDR2 as FYNNEI. This CDR3 reads CASSGGTLGGAQETQYF. The CDR3 DNA follows: TGTGCCAGCAGTGGGGGGACTCTCGGCGGGGCCCAAGAGACCCAGTACTTC.

This clonotype showed up just a few times. The V and J genes are TRBV2 and TRBJ2-7; unclear D gene. The germline gives CDR1 SNHLY, CDR2 FYNNEI. This CDR3 contains 14 residues. V was pared by 6 bases and J by 3 bases, with 15 bases between. In DNA form, the CDR3 reads TGTGCCAGCAGAGACCCCGGACGGAGCTACGAGCAGTACTTC. Translating it yields CASRDPGRSYEQYF.

This clonotype was recorded many times. The V and J genes are TRBV9 and TRBJ1-3; D is ambiguous. The CDR3 covers 15 residues. Germline V lookup: CDR1 SGDLS, CDR2 YYNGEE. Between the trimmed V and J ends, which lost 4 bases and 3 bases, there was a span of 14 bases. The CDR3 here is CASSSSTSHGNTIYF. CDR3 DNA sequence: TGTGCCAGCAGCTCGTCGACAAGCCATGGAAACACCATATATTTT.

To note about this clonotype: This may be a read error, as it is one base from a much larger clone. Lacking the conserved final phenylalanine or tryptophan, this CDR3 likely reflects a read error. The rearrangement uses TRBV7-9 and TRBJ1-2, with D perhaps matching TRBD1 (6 bases). The CDR3 runs 13 residues. In germline, CDR1 is SEHNR, CDR2 FQNEAQ (reference sequence). Trimming stripped 0 bases from V and 7 bases from J, with 9 bases between. The CDR3 reads CASSLASGAGYTL. The DNA of the CDR3 is TGTGCCAGCAGCTTAGCGTCGGGGGCTGGCTACACCCTC.

This clonotype was detected ten times or more. The J gene is TRBJ1-2, the V gene TRBV9; TRBD1 agrees at 7 bases. The CDR3 loop spans 14 amino acids. V lost 3 bases to trimming and J lost 3 bases; unmatched junction nucleotides: 5. Germline V lookup: CDR1 SGDLS, CDR2 YYNGEE. This CDR3 is CASSAGGTDYGYTF. The CDR3 DNA is TGTGCCAGCAGCGCCGGGGGGACAGACTATGGCTACACCTTC.

This clonotype has ten or more counts. Written as DNA, the CDR3 is TGTGCCAGCAGCCCACAACGAGTAGATGGGGCCAACGTCCTGACTTTC. This sequence encodes CASSPQRVDGANVLTF. The genes are TRBV9 and TRBJ2-6; D not resolved. V was trimmed by 4 bases and J by 3 bases, leaving 14 bases between them. The CDR3 consists of 16 residues. The germline V gene has CDR1 SGDLS and CDR2 YYNGEE.

This clonotype has a count of ten or more. The gene calls are TRBV12-3 or TRBV12-4 and TRBJ2-7, with D perhaps matching TRBD1 (6 bases). CDR3 size: 14 residues. V was trimmed by 5 bases and J by 2 bases, leaving 13 bases between them. The CDR3 loop is CASSPHRETYEQYF. The CDR3 DNA sequence: TGTGCCAGCAGTCCCCACAGGGAGACCTACGAGCAGTACTTC.